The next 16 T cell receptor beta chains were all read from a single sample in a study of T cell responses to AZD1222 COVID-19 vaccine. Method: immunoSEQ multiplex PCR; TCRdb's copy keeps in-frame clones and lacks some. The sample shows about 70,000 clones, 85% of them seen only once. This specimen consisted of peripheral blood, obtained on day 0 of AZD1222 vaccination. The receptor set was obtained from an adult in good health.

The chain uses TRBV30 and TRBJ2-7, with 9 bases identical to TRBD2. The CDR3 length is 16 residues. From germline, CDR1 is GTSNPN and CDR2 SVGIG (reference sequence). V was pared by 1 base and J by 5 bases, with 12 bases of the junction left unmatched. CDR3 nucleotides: TGTGCCTGGAGTGCGAATTTAGCGGGAGTCGGCCACGAGCAGTACTTC. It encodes CAWSANLAGVGHEQYF.

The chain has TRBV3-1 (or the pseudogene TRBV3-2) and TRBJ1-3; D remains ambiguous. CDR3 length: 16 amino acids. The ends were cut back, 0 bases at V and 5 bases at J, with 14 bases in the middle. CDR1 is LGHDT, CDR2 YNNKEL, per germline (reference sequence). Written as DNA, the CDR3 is TGTGCCAGCAGCCAAGAATTAGCAGAGCTCCGAAACACCATATATTTT. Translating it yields CASSQELAELRNTIYF.

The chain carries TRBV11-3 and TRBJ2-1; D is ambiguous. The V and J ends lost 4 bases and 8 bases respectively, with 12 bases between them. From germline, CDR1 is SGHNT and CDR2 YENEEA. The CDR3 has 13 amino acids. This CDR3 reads CASSSGRVYEQFF. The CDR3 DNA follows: TGTGCCAGCAGCTCCGGAAGGGTGTATGAGCAGTTCTTC.

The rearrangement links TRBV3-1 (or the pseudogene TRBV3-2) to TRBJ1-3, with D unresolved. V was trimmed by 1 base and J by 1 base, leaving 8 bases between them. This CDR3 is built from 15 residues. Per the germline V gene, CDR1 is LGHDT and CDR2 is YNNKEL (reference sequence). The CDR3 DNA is TGTGCCAGCAGCCAAGCGGGTCGTTCTGGAAACACCATATATTTT. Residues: CASSQAGRSGNTIYF.

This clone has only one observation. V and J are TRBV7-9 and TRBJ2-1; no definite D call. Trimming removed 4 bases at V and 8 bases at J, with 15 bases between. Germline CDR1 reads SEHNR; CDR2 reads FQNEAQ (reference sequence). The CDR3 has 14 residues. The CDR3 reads CASSSPWAGDEQFF. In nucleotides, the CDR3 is TGTGCCAGCAGCTCGCCATGGGCTGGCGATGAGCAGTTCTTC.

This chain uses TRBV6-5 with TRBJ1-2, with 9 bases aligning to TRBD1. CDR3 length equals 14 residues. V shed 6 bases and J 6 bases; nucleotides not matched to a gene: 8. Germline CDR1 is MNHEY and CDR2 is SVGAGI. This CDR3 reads CASSSRGTGHGYTF. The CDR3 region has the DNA TGTGCCAGCAGCTCTCGGGGGACAGGGCATGGCTACACCTTC.

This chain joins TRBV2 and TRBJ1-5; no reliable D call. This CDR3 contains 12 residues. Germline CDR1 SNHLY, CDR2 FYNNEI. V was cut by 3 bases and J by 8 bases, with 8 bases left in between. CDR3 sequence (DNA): TGTGCCAGCAGTGATGTACCGAAGCCCCAGCATTTT. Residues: CASSDVPKPQHF.

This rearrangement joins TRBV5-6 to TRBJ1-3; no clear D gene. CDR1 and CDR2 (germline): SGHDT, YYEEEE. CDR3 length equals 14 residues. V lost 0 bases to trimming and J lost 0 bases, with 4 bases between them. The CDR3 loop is CASSLVVSGNTIYF. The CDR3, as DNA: TGTGCCAGCAGCTTGGTCGTCTCTGGAAACACCATATATTTT.

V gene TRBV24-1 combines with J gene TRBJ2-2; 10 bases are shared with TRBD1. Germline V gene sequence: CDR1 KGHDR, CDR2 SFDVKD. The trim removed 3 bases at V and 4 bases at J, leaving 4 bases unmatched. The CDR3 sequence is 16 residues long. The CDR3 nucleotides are TGTGCCACCAGTGATGCCGGGACAGGGGCCACCGGGGAGCTGTTTTTT. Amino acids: CATSDAGTGATGELFF.

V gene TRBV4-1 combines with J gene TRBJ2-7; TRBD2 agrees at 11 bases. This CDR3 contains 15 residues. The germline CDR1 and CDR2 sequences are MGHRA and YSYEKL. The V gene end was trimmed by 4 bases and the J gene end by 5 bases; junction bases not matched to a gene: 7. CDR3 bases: TGCGCCAGCAGCCTCCAACTAGCGGGGGAAAACGAGCAGTACTTC. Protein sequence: CASSLQLAGENEQYF.

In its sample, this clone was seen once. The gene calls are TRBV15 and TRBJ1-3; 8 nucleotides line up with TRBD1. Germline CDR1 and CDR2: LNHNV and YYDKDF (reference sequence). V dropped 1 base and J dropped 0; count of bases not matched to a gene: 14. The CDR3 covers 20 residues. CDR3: CATSRALSTGGKSSGNTIYF. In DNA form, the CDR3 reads TGTGCCACCAGCAGAGCTCTTTCCACAGGGGGTAAGAGCTCTGGAAACACCATATATTTT.

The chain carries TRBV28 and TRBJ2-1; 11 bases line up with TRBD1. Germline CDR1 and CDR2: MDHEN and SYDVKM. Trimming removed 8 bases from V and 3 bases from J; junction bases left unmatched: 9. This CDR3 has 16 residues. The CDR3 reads CASSGQGTGGYNEQFF. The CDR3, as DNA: TGTGCCAGCTCTGGACAGGGGACAGGGGGCTACAATGAGCAGTTCTTC.

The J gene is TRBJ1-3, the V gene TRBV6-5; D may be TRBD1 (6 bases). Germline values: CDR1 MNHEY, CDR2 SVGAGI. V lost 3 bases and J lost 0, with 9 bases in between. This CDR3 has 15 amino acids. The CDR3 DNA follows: TGTGCCAGCAGTTATACAGGGAACTCTGGAAACACCATATATTTT. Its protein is CASSYTGNSGNTIYF.

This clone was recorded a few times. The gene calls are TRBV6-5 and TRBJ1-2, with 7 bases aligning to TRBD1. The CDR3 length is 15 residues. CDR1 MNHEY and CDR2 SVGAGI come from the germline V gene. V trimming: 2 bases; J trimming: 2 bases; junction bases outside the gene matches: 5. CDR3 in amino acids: CASSYTTGTNYGYTF. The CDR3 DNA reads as TGTGCCAGCAGTTACACGACAGGGACGAACTATGGCTACACCTTC.

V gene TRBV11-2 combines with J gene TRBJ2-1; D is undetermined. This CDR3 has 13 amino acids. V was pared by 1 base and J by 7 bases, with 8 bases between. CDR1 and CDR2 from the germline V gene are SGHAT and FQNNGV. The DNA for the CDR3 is TGTGCCAGCAGCTTAGGACTCCCTAATGAGCAGTTCTTC. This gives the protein CASSLGLPNEQFF.

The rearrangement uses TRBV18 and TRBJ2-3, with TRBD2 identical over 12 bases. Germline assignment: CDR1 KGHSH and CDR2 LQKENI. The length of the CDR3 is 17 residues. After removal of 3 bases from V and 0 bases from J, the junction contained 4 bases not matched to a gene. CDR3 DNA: TGTGCCAGCTCACCTCCCGGGACTAGCGGGAGCACAGATACGCAGTATTTT. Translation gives CASSPPGTSGSTDTQYF.